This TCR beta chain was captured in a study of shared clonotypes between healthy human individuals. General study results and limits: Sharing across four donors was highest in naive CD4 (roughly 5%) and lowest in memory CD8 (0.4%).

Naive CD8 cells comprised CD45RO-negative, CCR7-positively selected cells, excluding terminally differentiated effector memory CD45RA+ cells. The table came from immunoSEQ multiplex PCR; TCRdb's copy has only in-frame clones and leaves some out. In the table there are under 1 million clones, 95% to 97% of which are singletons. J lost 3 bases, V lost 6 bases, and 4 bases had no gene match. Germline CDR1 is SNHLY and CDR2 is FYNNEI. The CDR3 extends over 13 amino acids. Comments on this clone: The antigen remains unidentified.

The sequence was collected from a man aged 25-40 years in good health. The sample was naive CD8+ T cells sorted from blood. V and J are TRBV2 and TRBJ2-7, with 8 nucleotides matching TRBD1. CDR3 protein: CASSLGTGYEQYF. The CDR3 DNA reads TGTGCCAGCAGCCTCGGGACAGGCTACGAGCAGTACTTC.